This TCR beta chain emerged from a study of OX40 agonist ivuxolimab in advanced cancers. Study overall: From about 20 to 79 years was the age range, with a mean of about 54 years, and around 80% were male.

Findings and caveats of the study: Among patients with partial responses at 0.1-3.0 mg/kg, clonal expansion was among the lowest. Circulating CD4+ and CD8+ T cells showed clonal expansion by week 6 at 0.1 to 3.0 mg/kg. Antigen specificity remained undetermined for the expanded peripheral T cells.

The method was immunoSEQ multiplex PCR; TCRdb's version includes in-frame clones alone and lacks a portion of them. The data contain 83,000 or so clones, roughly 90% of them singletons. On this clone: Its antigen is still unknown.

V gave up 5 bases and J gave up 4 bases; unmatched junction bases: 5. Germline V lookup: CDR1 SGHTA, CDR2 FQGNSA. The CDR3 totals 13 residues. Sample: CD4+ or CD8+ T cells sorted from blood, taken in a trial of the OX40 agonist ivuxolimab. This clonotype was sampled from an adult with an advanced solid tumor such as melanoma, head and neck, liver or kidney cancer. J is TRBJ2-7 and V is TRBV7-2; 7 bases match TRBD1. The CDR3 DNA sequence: TGTGCCAGCAGCCCGTTCAGGGGGTACGAGCAGTACTTC. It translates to CASSPFRGYEQYF.